The clone carrying this TCR beta chain was observed many times. What it recognizes is unknown. The CDR3 is 14 amino acids. Germline V lookup: CDR1 MDHEN, CDR2 SYDVKM. V gave up 3 bases and J gave up 7 bases, with 16 bases separating them. This entry comes from a study of T cells in Graves' hyperthyroidism and ophthalmopathy. Amplified TCR beta CDR3 regions came from RNA transcripts. The TCR CDR3 first-round RT-PCR relied on the HTBI primer set. TCRdb redid the calling of the multiplex PCR reads with MiXCR, one entry per CDR3 protein. Of about 210,000 distinct CDR3 sequences in the sample, roughly 17% were seen once. Study conclusions and caveats: Ophthalmopathy was distinguished from stable hyperthyroidism by 13 V-J signatures. Blood samples included most of the expanded thyroid clonotypes exceeding 0.001.

The sequence derives from a middle-aged man with Graves' hyperthyroidism. The V call is TRBV28, the J call TRBJ2-7; TRBD2 might be the D (7 bases). Input material: blood. CDR3 in DNA: TGTGCCAGCAGTTTGGGGGGGGGCCGCGTTGAGCAGTACTTC. Translated: CASSLGGGRVEQYF.